Listed below are T cell receptor beta chains from one sample, sequenced in a study of cytomegalovirus exposure and HLA in healthy donors. TCRdb's table, derived via immunoSEQ multiplex PCR, lists solely in-frame clones and lacks some. This sample has 95,000 to 110,000 clones, with around 80% found just once. Sample: PBMCs. All receptors come from a man aged 30 to 45 in good health and CMV-seropositive. Each CDR3 is given with its conserved first and last residue. A D gene is named only where the DNA matches it firmly. A clone size is listed for some rows: how often the clone was seen (once, few, many), or a class if it is expanded.

d_gene	v_gene	abundance	j_gene	CDR3aa	CDR3nt
TRBD1	TRBV29-1	NA	TRBJ1-1	CSVVVGQWNTEAFF	TGCAGCGTTGTAGTGGGACAGTGGAACACTGAAGCTTTCTTT
TRBD1	TRBV27	NA	TRBJ1-2	CASSFRGQDYGYTF	TGTGCCAGCAGTTTCAGGGGGCAGGACTATGGCTACACCTTC
NA	TRBV11-1	few	TRBJ1-1	CASSLFQENTEAFF	TGTGCCAGCAGCCTTTTTCAGGAGAACACTGAAGCTTTCTTT
TRBD1	TRBV5-1	NA	TRBJ2-7	CASSPTGQAYEQYF	TGCGCCAGCAGCCCGACAGGGCAAGCCTACGAGCAGTACTTC
TRBD1	TRBV19	NA	TRBJ2-7	CASSLGQGPYEQYF	TGTGCCAGTAGTCTGGGACAGGGCCCCTACGAGCAGTACTTC
NA	TRBV4-2	NA	TRBJ1-2	CASSQDGGNYGYTF	TGTGCCAGCAGCCAAGACGGGGGGAACTATGGCTACACCTTC
NA	TRBV7-9	NA	TRBJ2-1	CASSLVGHNEQFF	TGTGCCAGCAGCTTAGTTGGCCACAATGAGCAGTTCTTC
NA	TRBV11-3	once	TRBJ2-2	CASRGGGANTGELFF	TGTGCCAGCAGGGGAGGGGGAGCGAACACCGGGGAGCTGTTTTTT
NA	TRBV5-1	NA	TRBJ1-6	CASSERQDSPLHF	TGCGCCAGCAGCGAACGACAGGACTCACCCCTCCACTTT
NA	TRBV18	NA	TRBJ1-5	CASSIQGNSNQPQHF	TGTGCCAGCTCAATCCAGGGTAATAGCAATCAGCCCCAGCATTTT
TRBD1	TRBV7-8	NA	TRBJ2-1	CASSPGQGFGNEQFF	TGTGCCAGCAGCCCGGGACAGGGTTTTGGCAATGAGCAGTTCTTC
NA	TRBV7-8	NA	TRBJ2-7	CASSQGRLTYEQYF	TGTGCCAGCAGCCAAGGGAGGCTGACCTACGAGCAGTACTTC
TRBD1	TRBV27	NA	TRBJ1-2	CASSLLGQGAGVYGYTF	TGTGCCAGCAGTCTATTAGGACAGGGGGCTGGGGTCTATGGCTACACCTTC
NA	TRBV10-2	NA	TRBJ2-7	CASRPGQTSYEQYF	TGCGCCAGCAGGCCTGGACAGACATCCTACGAGCAGTACTTC
NA	TRBV10-1	NA	TRBJ2-3	CASSAMPEDTQYF	TGCGCCAGCAGTGCTATGCCCGAAGATACGCAGTATTTT